Each of the 29 T cell receptor beta chains below was sequenced from the same sample in a study of blood T cell repertoires in COVID-19 (dated by TCRdb to the early 2020s). The receptor library was made with the immunoSEQ multiplex PCR assay. TCRdb re-hosts the immuneACCESS table, in-frame sequences only. Its copies lack some clones; in the studies checked, an unresolved V gene accounts for under half of them, and the cause for the rest is not known. For this sample there are 300,000 to 400,000 clones; 90% appear just once. The ten most abundant clones make up around 2.6% of the sample. The sequenced sample was PBMCs or T cells enriched from blood (not recorded which). The receptor source for this set is a man in his sixties who had recovered from COVID-19.

The V call is TRBV5-6, the J call TRBJ2-1; 8 nucleotides match TRBD2. Unmatched junction bases numbered 8, after V lost 6 bases and J lost 3 bases. The CDR3 sequence is 15 residues long. CDR1 and CDR2 from the germline V gene are SGHDT and YYEEEE. The DNA of the CDR3 is TGTGCCAGCACCACCAAGACTAGCGTCTACAATGAGCAGTTCTTC. Protein sequence: CASTTKTSVYNEQFF.

The chain carries TRBV4-2 and TRBJ1-2; unclear D gene. CDR1 is LGHNA and CDR2 is YNFKEQ in the germline V gene. This CDR3 has 13 residues. Between the trimmed V and J ends, which lost 4 bases and 8 bases, there was a span of 14 bases. As DNA, the CDR3 is TGTGCCAGCAGCCGGGCCTTCGACGGCGGCTACACCTTC. Encoded protein: CASSRAFDGGYTF.

This chain links TRBV27 with TRBJ1-5, with 8 positions matching TRBD1. After removal of 6 bases from V and 3 bases from J, the junction contained 10 bases not matched to a gene. The CDR3 is 16 amino acids. Germline CDR1 MNHEY, CDR2 SMNVEV (reference sequence). The CDR3 region is CASRPGTGSYNQPQHF. Here the CDR3 DNA reads TGTGCCAGCAGACCTGGGACAGGTTCATACAATCAGCCCCAGCATTTT.

This chain links TRBV11-3 with TRBJ2-3; 9 bases line up with TRBD2. Germline CDR1 and CDR2: SGHNT and YENEEA. This CDR3 has 16 residues. Trimming at V came to 5 bases and at J to 4 bases, leaving 10 bases not matched to a gene. The CDR3 sequence is CASSLGGGGASDTQYF. The CDR3 nucleotides read TGTGCCAGCAGCCTAGGAGGCGGGGGGGCGTCAGATACGCAGTATTTT.

J is TRBJ2-7 and V is TRBV19, with 11 bases fitting TRBD2. The germline V gene encodes CDR1 LNHDA and CDR2 SQIVND (reference sequence). V dropped 5 bases and J dropped 0; count of bases not matched to a gene: 6. There are 16 residues in the CDR3. CDR3 sequence (DNA): TGTGCCAGTAGTGCCTTGACTAGCGGGAACTCCTACGAGCAGTACTTC. This gives the protein CASSALTSGNSYEQYF.

The chain combines TRBV11-3 with TRBJ2-3; 8 bases agree with TRBD2. CDR1 SGHNT and CDR2 YENEEA come from the germline V gene. This CDR3 has 19 residues. Trimming at V came to 1 base and at J to 1 base, leaving 13 bases not matched to a gene. Here the CDR3 DNA reads TGTGCCAGCAGCTTAGGCGGATTCGGGGGACTAGGTCGCACAGATACGCAGTATTTT. This sequence encodes CASSLGGFGGLGRTDTQYF. Drawing the rest from reference TRBV11-3 and TRBJ2-3, the complete variable domain is EAGVVQSPRYKIIEKKQPVAFWCNPISGHNTLYWYLQNLGQGPELLIRYENEEAVDDSQLPKDRFSAERLKGVDSTLKIQPAELGDSAVYLCASSLGGFGGLGRTDTQYFGPGTRLTVL.

This clone was picked up a small number of times. The chain recombines TRBV19 with TRBJ1-1, with 11 bases matching TRBD1. Germline CDR1 LNHDA, CDR2 SQIVND (reference sequence). CDR3 length equals 14 residues. The J segment lost 12 bases and the V segment lost 3 bases, leaving 9 bases of the junction unmatched. The DNA of the CDR3 is TGTGCCAGTAGTATTAAAGGGACAGGGGGTTTTACTTTCTTT. Amino acid sequence: CASSIKGTGGFTFF. Filled out from reference TRBV19 and TRBJ1-1, the complete variable domain reads DGGITQSPKYLFRKEGQNVTLSCEQNLNHDAMYWYRQDPGQGLRLIYYSQIVNDFQKGDIAEGYSVSREKKESFPLTVTSAQKNPTAFYLCASSIKGTGGFTFFGQGTRLTVV.

The chain has TRBV5-8 and TRBJ2-2; D not certain. Germline V CDR1 and CDR2: SGHTS, YDEGEE. This CDR3 region has 14 residues. V gave up 6 bases and J gave up 5 bases, with 14 bases separating them. CDR3 region: CASTRTTATGELFF. CDR3 bases: TGTGCCAGCACCAGAACAACAGCTACCGGGGAGCTGTTTTTT.

This clone was seen ten or more times. V gene TRBV5-4 combines with J gene TRBJ1-2; D is unresolved. The V and J ends lost 1 base and 2 bases respectively, with 18 bases between them. The germline gives CDR1 SGHNT, CDR2 YYREEE (reference sequence). The CDR3 has 17 residues. CDR3 protein: CASSLFFPRKKNYGYTF. The CDR3, as DNA: TGTGCCAGCAGCTTGTTTTTCCCGCGGAAAAAGAACTATGGCTACACCTTC. The whole variable domain, filled in from reference TRBV5-4 and TRBJ1-2, reads ETGVTQSPTHLIKTRGQQVTLRCSSQSGHNTVSWYQQALGQGPQFIFQYYREEENGRGNFPPRFSGLQFPNYSSELNVNALELDDSALYLCASSLFFPRKKNYGYTFGSGTRLTVV.

The chain joins TRBV19 to TRBJ1-4; perhaps TRBD1 as D (5 bases). The germline V gene has CDR1 LNHDA and CDR2 SQIVND (reference sequence). The CDR3 covers 15 residues. Between the trimmed V and J ends, which lost 4 bases and 8 bases, there was a span of 17 bases. CDR3 sequence (DNA): TGTGCCAGTAGTAAAAACGGAGGGGCGAGGGAAAAACTGTTTTTT. Amino acid sequence: CASSKNGGAREKLFF.

CDR3 sequence: CASSFRLAGGRTGELFF. The DNA of the CDR3 is TGTGCCAGCAGTTTCCGACTAGCGGGGGGACGAACCGGGGAGCTGTTTTTT. V is TRBV27 and J is TRBJ2-2, with TRBD2 matching over 13 bases. The CDR3 is 17 residues long. Trimming at V came to 3 bases and at J to 5 bases, leaving 6 bases not matched to a gene. Germline loops: CDR1 MNHEY, CDR2 SMNVEV (reference sequence).

The V gene is TRBV4-3, the J gene TRBJ1-5; a possible D gene is TRBD1 (6 bases). The CDR3 sequence is 15 residues long. V shed 1 base and J shed 6 bases, with 13 bases lying between them. The germline gives CDR1 LGHNA, CDR2 YSLEER. CDR3 residues: CASSQVTGYGQPQHF. CDR3 bases: TGCGCCAGCAGCCAAGTTACAGGGTACGGTCAGCCCCAGCATTTT.

As concerns this clone: Its ends do not fully match the called genes, so a read error is possible. The chain recombines TRBV7-7 with TRBJ2-1; no definite D call. In germline, CDR1 is SSHAT, CDR2 FNYEAQ (reference sequence). The CDR3 totals 14 residues. CDR3 sequence (DNA): TGTGCTAGCAGGAGAAGTCTCTGCTACAATGAGCAGTTCTTC. It codes for CASRRSLCYNEQFF. The full variable domain, rest sourced from reference TRBV7-7 and TRBJ2-1, is GAGVSQSPRYKVTKRGQDVTLRCDPISSHATLYWYQQALGQGPEFLTYFNYEAQPDKSGLPSDRFSAERPEGSISTLTIQRTEQRDSAMYRCASRRSLCYNEQFFGPGTRLTVL.

The V gene is TRBV5-6, the J gene TRBJ2-5, with 8 positions matching TRBD1. From germline, CDR1 is SGHDT and CDR2 YYEEEE. This CDR3 region has 15 residues. V was pared by 5 bases and J by 5 bases, with 11 bases of the junction left unmatched. In DNA form, the CDR3 reads TGTGCCAGCAGAGAGACAGGGGTTCATGAGGAGACCCAGTACTTC. Translated: CASRETGVHEETQYF.

The CDR3 nucleotides read TGTGCCAGCAGCCGAATATTTGTTGCGGGAAGCTCCTACGAGCAGTACTTC. It translates to CASSRIFVAGSSYEQYF. The V and J genes are TRBV16 and TRBJ2-7; TRBD2 is a possible D gene (6 bases). The CDR3 length is 17 residues. Between the trimmed V and J ends, which lost 4 bases and 0 bases, there was a span of 19 bases. In germline, CDR1 is KGHSY, CDR2 FQNENV.

The chain joins TRBV4-1 to TRBJ2-1, with 9 bases matching TRBD1. The J segment lost 6 bases and the V segment lost 4 bases, leaving 7 bases of the junction unmatched. Germline V CDR1 and CDR2: MGHRA, YSYEKL. The CDR3 totals 15 residues. CDR3 sequence reads: CASSRGTGSGNEQFF. CDR3 DNA: TGCGCCAGCAGCCGTGGGACAGGGTCGGGCAATGAGCAGTTCTTC.

V gene TRBV2 combines with J gene TRBJ1-1, with D tentatively TRBD1 (6 bases). V lost 6 bases, J lost 6 bases, and 11 bases lay in between. This CDR3 contains 12 residues. Germline loops: CDR1 SNHLY, CDR2 FYNNEI. CDR3 sequence (DNA): TGTGCCAGCAGATACCAGGGGTCTGAAGCTTTCTTT. It codes for CASRYQGSEAFF.

The CDR3 coding sequence is TGTGCCACCAGCGCTCGTTGGAGCGGGGCTGAGGAGCAGTACTTC. Translation gives CATSARWSGAEEQYF. This chain connects TRBV15 to TRBJ2-7; 7 bases match TRBD2. This CDR3 has 15 residues. V shed 5 bases and J 7 bases; nucleotides not matched to a gene: 14. Germline values: CDR1 LNHNV, CDR2 YYDKDF (reference sequence). The full variable domain, in which reference TRBV15 and TRBJ2-7 provide the parts outside the CDR3, is DAMVIQNPRYQVTQFGKPVTLSCSQTLNHNVMYWYQQKSSQAPKLLFHYYDKDFNNEADTPDNFQSRRPNTSFCFLDIRSPGLGDTAMYLCATSARWSGAEEQYFGPGTRLTVT.

This clone appeared a single time. The V gene is TRBV7-2, the J gene TRBJ1-1, with D unresolved. Trimming took 3 bases from V and 5 from J, leaving 16 bases between them. This CDR3 has 15 amino acids. Germline assignment: CDR1 SGHTA and CDR2 FQGNSA. The CDR3 DNA reads TGTGCCAGCAGCTTTTCAACCCGAAGTACTACTGAAGCTTTCTTT. The encoded protein is CASSFSTRSTTEAFF.

V gene TRBV9 combines with J gene TRBJ1-2, with a weak D call TRBD1 (6 bases). CDR3 length: 15 residues. CDR1 is SGDLS, CDR2 YYNGEE, per germline. Trimming took 0 bases from V and 4 from J, leaving 13 bases between them. As DNA, the CDR3 is TGTGCCAGCAGCGTAGCTACAGGGACATCCTATGGCTACACCTTC. It encodes CASSVATGTSYGYTF.

The chain is built from TRBV4-3 and TRBJ2-2, with D hard to call. Deletions cut 4 bases from V and 6 bases from J, with 24 bases between. CDR1 LGHNA and CDR2 YSLEER come from the germline V gene. This CDR3 comprises 18 residues. For the CDR3, the DNA is TGCGCCAGCAGCCCGTTGGCGGTCGAGATTGTGAGTTCCGGGGAGCTGTTTTTT. Translating it yields CASSPLAVEIVSSGELFF.

The CDR3 protein is CASSLVLAPYNEQFF. The CDR3 DNA follows: TGTGCCAGCAGCTTAGTCCTAGCCCCCTACAATGAGCAGTTCTTC. V gene TRBV7-2 combines with J gene TRBJ2-1, with TRBD2 as a possible D gene (5 bases). In germline, CDR1 is SGHTA, CDR2 FQGNSA. The CDR3 extends over 15 amino acids. V was shortened by 1 base and J by 2 bases, with 9 bases between the two germline ends.

The J gene is TRBJ2-5, the V gene TRBV19; 7 bases align to TRBD1. Germline V CDR1 and CDR2: LNHDA, SQIVND (reference sequence). The CDR3 extends over 14 amino acids. Trimming at V came to 6 bases and at J to 5 bases, leaving 9 bases not matched to a gene. The CDR3 is CASSPSTGLETQYF. CDR3 coding DNA: TGTGCCAGTAGCCCTTCGACAGGGTTGGAGACCCAGTACTTC. The variable domain in full, completed from reference TRBV19 and TRBJ2-5, reads DGGITQSPKYLFRKEGQNVTLSCEQNLNHDAMYWYRQDPGQGLRLIYYSQIVNDFQKGDIAEGYSVSREKKESFPLTVTSAQKNPTAFYLCASSPSTGLETQYFGPGTRLLVL.

This chain joins TRBV5-4 and TRBJ2-2; 12 nucleotides align to TRBD2. The V segment lost 4 bases and the J segment 7 bases; nucleotides outside the gene matches: 11. The CDR3 is made up of 17 amino acids. The V gene's germline CDR1 is SGHNT and CDR2 YYREEE (reference sequence). This CDR3 reads CASSPPLAGGRHGELFF. For the CDR3, the DNA is TGTGCCAGCAGCCCCCCACTAGCGGGAGGTCGGCACGGGGAGCTGTTTTTT.

The table lists this clone with a count of one. This chain joins TRBV3-1 (or the pseudogene TRBV3-2) and TRBJ2-3; no reliable D call. V lost 1 base, J lost 11 bases, and 13 bases lay in between. The germline CDR1 and CDR2 sequences are LGHDT and YNNKEL (reference sequence). The CDR3 runs 13 residues. CDR3 DNA sequence: TGTGCCAGCAGCCAAGGACTTCGGCTGATGCAGTATTTT. Amino acid sequence: CASSQGLRLMQYF.

The chain uses TRBV18 and TRBJ1-5, with a weak D call TRBD1 (6 bases). Trimming took off 2 bases at V and 7 bases at J, with 18 bases between the two ends. Looked up from germline, CDR1 is KGHSH and CDR2 is LQKENI. This CDR3 has 16 amino acids. This CDR3 is CASSPEQGLLSQPQHF. The CDR3 nucleotides read TGTGCCAGCTCACCAGAACAGGGTTTGTTATCGCAGCCCCAGCATTTT.

The chain joins TRBV5-4 to TRBJ1-6; 7 bases line up with TRBD1. Germline V lookup: CDR1 SGHNT, CDR2 YYREEE (reference sequence). The CDR3 loop spans 14 amino acids. The V gene end was trimmed by 3 bases and the J gene end by 5 bases; junction bases not matched to a gene: 2. As DNA, the CDR3 is TGTGCCAGCAGCTCCAGGGGGGATAATTCACCCCTCCACTTT. Protein: CASSSRGDNSPLHF.

The rearrangement links TRBV28 to TRBJ1-5; D possibly corresponds to TRBD1 (6 bases). Germline CDR1 and CDR2: MDHEN and SYDVKM. V lost 6 bases and J 2 bases, leaving 23 bases between the germline ends. The CDR3 has 18 amino acids. CDR3 in amino acids: CASRLRLGQGGGNQPQHF. The CDR3 region has the DNA TGTGCCAGCAGACTACGGCTCGGTCAAGGGGGGGGCAATCAGCCCCAGCATTTT.

The rearrangement links TRBV5-6 to TRBJ2-7; 9 bases fit TRBD2. This CDR3 region has 16 residues. Germline V CDR1 and CDR2: SGHDT, YYEEEE. The ends lost 2 bases at V and 2 bases at J; junction bases unmatched: 8. Here the CDR3 reads CASSFQLAGNAYEQYF. The DNA for the CDR3 is TGTGCCAGCAGCTTTCAACTAGCGGGTAATGCCTACGAGCAGTACTTC. The whole variable domain, remainder taken from reference TRBV5-6 and TRBJ2-7, is DAGVTQSPTHLIKTRGQQVTLRCSPKSGHDTVSWYQQALGQGPQFIFQYYEEEERQRGNFPDRFSGHQFPNYSSELNVNALLLGDSALYLCASSFQLAGNAYEQYFGPGTRLTVT.